This T cell receptor (beta chain) was profiled in a study of control samples from healthy donors and cancer patients. CDR1 is SGHRS, CDR2 YFSETQ, per germline. Trimming cost V 1 base and J 3 bases, with 7 bases left between them. CDR3 length: 14 amino acids. Profiling relied on immunoSEQ multiplex PCR, and the TCRdb table lists in-frame clones only, not all of them. The sample lists around 51,000 clones; 80% were seen once. Sample: blood. The chain recombines TRBV5-1 with TRBJ1-4; D is uncertain. The sequence was obtained from a man aged 65-85 years in good health. CDR3 loop: CASSLWVSNEKLFF. In DNA form, the CDR3 reads TGCGCCAGCAGCTTGTGGGTTTCTAATGAAAAACTGTTTTTT.